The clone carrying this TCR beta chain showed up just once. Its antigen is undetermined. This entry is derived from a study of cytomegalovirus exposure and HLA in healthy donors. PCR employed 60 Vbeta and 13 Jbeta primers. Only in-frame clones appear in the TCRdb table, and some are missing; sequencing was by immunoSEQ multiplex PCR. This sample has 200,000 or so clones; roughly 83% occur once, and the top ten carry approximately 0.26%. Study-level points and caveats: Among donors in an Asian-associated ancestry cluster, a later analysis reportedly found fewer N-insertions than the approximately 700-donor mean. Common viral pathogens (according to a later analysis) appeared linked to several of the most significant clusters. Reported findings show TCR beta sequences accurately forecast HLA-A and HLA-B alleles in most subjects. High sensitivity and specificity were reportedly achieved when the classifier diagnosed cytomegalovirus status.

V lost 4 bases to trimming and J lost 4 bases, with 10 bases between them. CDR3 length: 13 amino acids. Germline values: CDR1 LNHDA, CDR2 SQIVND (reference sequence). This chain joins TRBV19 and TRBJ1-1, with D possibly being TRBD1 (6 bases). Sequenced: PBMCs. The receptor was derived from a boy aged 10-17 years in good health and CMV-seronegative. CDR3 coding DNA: TGTGCCAGTAGTACCATACAGGGCACTGAAGCTTTCTTT. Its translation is CASSTIQGTEAFF.